The T cell receptor beta chain under discussion was sequenced for a study of blood T cell repertoires in COVID-19. Here immunoSEQ multiplex PCR was the method, and the copy in TCRdb shows in-frame clones only, minus some. Of 390,000 or so clones listed, 86% are singletons. CDR1 and CDR2 (germline): MNHEY, SVGAGI. The V gene lost 6 bases and the J gene lost 0 bases, with 9 bases spanning the gap. The CDR3 spans 14 residues. The sequenced sample was peripheral blood. This sequence was found in a woman in her twenties or thirties with active or convalescent COVID-19. The chain employs TRBV6-5 and TRBJ1-5; D is unresolved. The CDR3 sequence is CASSLAYSNQPQHF. In DNA form, the CDR3 reads TGTGCCAGCAGCTTGGCTTATAGCAATCAGCCCCAGCATTTT.